These 3 T cell receptor beta chains were sequenced from one sample in a study of blood T cell repertoires in COVID-19. Profiling relied on immunoSEQ multiplex PCR, and the TCRdb table lists in-frame clones only, not all of them. The data show about 48,000 clones, with 75% to 90% seen just once and roughly 14% held by the top ten. Sequenced material: peripheral blood. The receptors were gathered from a human donor in a cohort sampled during active COVID-19. The donor label of this sample is uncertain.

The chain links TRBV29-1 to TRBJ2-1; 8 positions agree with TRBD1. Germline CDR1 SQVTM, CDR2 ANQGSEA. This CDR3 has 14 residues. After removal of 6 bases from V and 5 bases from J, the junction contained 9 bases not matched to a gene. The CDR3 DNA sequence: TGCAGCGTCTTAACAGGGGGTCAAAACAATGAGCAGTTCTTC. Translating gives CSVLTGGQNNEQFF.

The gene calls are TRBV28 and TRBJ2-2; 11 bases are a match to TRBD1. Germline V gives CDR1 MDHEN, CDR2 SYDVKM. The CDR3 sequence is 16 residues long. V lost 5 bases and J lost 4; bases outside the gene matches: 6. CDR3 protein: CASSPRTGGGTGELFF. The CDR3 DNA is TGTGCCAGCAGTCCTAGGACAGGGGGCGGCACCGGGGAGCTGTTTTTT.

This sequence joins TRBV5-8 and TRBJ2-2; TRBD1 agrees at 7 bases. The length of the CDR3 is 15 residues. Germline lookup yields CDR1 SGHTS and CDR2 YDEGEE. V dropped 4 bases and J dropped 4; count of bases not matched to a gene: 7. This chain's CDR3 is CASSQDRVLTGELFF. CDR3 nucleotides: TGTGCCAGCAGCCAAGACAGGGTCCTCACCGGGGAGCTGTTTTTT.